The text below deals with one T cell receptor beta chain. CDR1 is SGHVS, CDR2 FNYEAQ, per germline. CDR3 length: 17 residues. Trimming removed 1 base from V and 3 bases from J; junction bases left unmatched: 6. This specimen belongs to a study of technical replicates of blood from several donors. Method: immunoSEQ multiplex PCR; TCRdb's copy keeps in-frame clones and lacks some. Of 85,000 to 100,000 clones detected, approximately 96% appear once; the ten largest clones hold 0.22%. The receptor was isolated from a human donor in good health. The sample consisted of T cells isolated from PBMCs. The V and J genes are TRBV7-6 and TRBJ2-6; TRBD2 matches 7 bases. CDR3 bases: TGTGCCAGCAGCTTAGGGGGGGGTTCTGGTGGGGCCAACGTCCTGACTTTC. Protein sequence: CASSLGGGSGGANVLTF. The complete variable domain, with remaining parts taken from reference TRBV7-6 and TRBJ2-6, reads GAGVSQSPRYKVTKRGQDVALRCDPISGHVSLYWYRQALGQGPEFLTYFNYEAQQDKSGLPNDRFSAERPEGSISTLTIQRTEQRDSAMYRCASSLGGGSGGANVLTFGAGSRLTVL.